Reported below is one T cell receptor beta chain. An end of the junction does not agree with germline; a read error may underlie this. These data originate in a study of blood T cell repertoires in COVID-19. Produced via immunoSEQ multiplex PCR; TCRdb's table is partial and in-frame only. The profile shows around 68,000 clones, around 90% of them singletons. CDR3 size: 15 residues. The germline V gene has CDR1 SGHAT and CDR2 FQNNGV. The chain combines TRBV11-2 with TRBJ2-7; D is perhaps TRBD2 (5 bases). The source is a woman aged 45 to 65 with acute or convalescent COVID-19. Source material: peripheral blood. CDR3 protein: CASRLDYPPGYEQYF. The CDR3 nucleotides read TGTGCCAGCAGATTAGACTACCCCCCCGGCTACGAGCAGTACTTC.